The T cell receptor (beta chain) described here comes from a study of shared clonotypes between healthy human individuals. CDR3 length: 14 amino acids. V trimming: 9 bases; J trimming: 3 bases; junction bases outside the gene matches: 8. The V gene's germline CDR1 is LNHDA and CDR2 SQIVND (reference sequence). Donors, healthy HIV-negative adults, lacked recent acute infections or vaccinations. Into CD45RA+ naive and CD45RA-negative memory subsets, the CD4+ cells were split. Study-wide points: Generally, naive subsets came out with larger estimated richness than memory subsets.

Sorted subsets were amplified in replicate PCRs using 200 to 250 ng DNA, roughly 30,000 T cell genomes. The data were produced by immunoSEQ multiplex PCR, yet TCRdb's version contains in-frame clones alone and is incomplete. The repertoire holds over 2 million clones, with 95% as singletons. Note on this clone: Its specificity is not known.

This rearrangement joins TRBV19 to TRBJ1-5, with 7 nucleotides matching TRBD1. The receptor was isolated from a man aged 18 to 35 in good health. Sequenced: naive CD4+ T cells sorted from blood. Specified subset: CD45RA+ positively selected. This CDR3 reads CASRTGLINQPQHF. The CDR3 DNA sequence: TGTGCCAGCCGGACAGGCTTGATCAATCAGCCCCAGCATTTT.